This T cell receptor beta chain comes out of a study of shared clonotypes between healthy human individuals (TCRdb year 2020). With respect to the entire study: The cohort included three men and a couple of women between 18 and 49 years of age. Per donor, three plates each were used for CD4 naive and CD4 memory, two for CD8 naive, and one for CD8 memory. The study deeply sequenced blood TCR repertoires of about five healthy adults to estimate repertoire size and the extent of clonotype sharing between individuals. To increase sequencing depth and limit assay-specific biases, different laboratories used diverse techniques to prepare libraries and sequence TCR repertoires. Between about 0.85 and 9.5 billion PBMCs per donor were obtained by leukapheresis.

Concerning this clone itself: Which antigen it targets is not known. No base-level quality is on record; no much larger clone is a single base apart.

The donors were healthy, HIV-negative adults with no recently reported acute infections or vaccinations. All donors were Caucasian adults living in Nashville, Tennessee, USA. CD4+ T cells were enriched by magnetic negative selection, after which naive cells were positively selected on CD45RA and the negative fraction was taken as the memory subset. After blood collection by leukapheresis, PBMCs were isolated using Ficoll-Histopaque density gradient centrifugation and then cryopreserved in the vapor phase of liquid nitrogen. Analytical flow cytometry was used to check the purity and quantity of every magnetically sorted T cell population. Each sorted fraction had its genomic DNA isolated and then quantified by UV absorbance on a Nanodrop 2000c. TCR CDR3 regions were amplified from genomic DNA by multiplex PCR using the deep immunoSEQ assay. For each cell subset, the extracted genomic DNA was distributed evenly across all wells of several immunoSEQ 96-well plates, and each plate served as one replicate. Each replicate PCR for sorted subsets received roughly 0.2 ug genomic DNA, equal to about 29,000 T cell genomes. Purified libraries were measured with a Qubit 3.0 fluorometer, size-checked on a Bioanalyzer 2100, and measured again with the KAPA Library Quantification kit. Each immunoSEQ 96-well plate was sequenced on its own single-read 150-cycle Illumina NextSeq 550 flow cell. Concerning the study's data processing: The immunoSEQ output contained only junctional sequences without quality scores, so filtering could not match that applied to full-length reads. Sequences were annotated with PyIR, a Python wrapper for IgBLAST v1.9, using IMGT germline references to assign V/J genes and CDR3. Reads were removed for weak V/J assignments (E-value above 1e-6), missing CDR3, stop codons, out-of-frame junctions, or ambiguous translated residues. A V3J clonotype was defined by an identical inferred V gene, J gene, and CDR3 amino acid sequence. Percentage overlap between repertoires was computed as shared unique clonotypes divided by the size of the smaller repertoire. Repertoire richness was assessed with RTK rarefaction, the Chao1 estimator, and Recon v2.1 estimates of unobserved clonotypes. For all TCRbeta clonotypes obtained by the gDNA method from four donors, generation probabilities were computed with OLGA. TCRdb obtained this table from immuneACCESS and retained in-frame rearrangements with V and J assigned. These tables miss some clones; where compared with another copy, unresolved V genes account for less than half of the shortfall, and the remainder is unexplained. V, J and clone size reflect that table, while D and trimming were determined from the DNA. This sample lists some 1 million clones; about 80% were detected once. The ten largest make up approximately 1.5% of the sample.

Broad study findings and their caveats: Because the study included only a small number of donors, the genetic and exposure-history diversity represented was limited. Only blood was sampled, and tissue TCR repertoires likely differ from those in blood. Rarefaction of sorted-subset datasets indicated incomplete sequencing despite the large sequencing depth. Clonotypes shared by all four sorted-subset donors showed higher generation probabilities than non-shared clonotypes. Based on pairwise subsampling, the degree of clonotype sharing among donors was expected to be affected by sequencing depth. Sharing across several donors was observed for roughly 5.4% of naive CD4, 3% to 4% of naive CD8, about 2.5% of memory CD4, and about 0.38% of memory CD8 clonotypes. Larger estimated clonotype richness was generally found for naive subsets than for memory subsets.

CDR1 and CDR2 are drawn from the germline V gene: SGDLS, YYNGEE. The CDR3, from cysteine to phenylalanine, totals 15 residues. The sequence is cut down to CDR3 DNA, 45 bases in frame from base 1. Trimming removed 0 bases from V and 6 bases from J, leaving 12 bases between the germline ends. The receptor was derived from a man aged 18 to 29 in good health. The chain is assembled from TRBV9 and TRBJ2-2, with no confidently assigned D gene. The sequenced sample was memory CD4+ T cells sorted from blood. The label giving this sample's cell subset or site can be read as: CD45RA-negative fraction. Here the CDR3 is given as CASSVDPRSSGELFF. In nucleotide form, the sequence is TGTGCCAGCAGCGTAGATCCCCGATCGTCCGGGGAGCTGTTTTTT.